This T cell receptor beta chain appears in the sequencing data of a study of blood T cell repertoires in COVID-19. Study in general: Nucleic acid was either cDNA or gDNA, and it came from T cells, B-cell-depleted T cells, or PBMCs.

Clones were sequenced by immunoSEQ multiplex PCR, and TCRdb holds only the in-frame ones, with some missing. The sample carries a few hundred thousand clones, over 75% recorded once. Each recovered donor of Cohort 3 presented with two negative PCRs, clearance, or symptom resolution. Per the germline V gene, CDR1 is MNHEY and CDR2 is SMNVEV (reference sequence). The CDR3 runs to 15 residues. V shed 7 bases, J shed 3 bases, and the junction held 9 bases outside the gene matches. This clone was recorded a few times. The receptor was isolated from a woman in her twenties or thirties who had recovered from COVID-19. The chain couples TRBV27 to TRBJ2-7; 10 bases fit TRBD2. Sequencing used PBMCs or T cells enriched from blood (not recorded which). CDR3 sequence: CASIKLAGRDYEQYF. In nucleotides, the CDR3 is TGTGCCAGCATTAAACTAGCGGGGAGGGACTACGAGCAGTACTTC.